The source of this TCR beta chain is a study of blood T cell repertoires in COVID-19. Study context: The analysed material was cDNA or gDNA that came from T cells, B-cell-depleted T cells, or PBMCs.

Profiling relied on immunoSEQ multiplex PCR, and the TCRdb table lists in-frame clones only, not all of them. The sample carries hundreds of thousands of clones, 75% to 90% recorded once. V lost 3 bases and J 0 bases, leaving 13 bases between the germline ends. CDR1 is LGHDT, CDR2 YNNKEL, per germline (reference sequence). The CDR3 is made up of 16 amino acids. Participants were aged about 18 to 90 years, lived in some 23 US areas, and enrolled virtually. Donors in Cohort 3 counted as recovered after two negative PCRs, clearance, or symptom resolution. The genes are TRBV3-1 (or the pseudogene TRBV3-2) and TRBJ2-3; a possible D gene is TRBD1 (5 bases). Sequenced input: PBMCs or T cells enriched from blood (not recorded which). The TCR sequence derives from a man in his forties who had recovered from COVID-19. The CDR3 nucleotides are TGTGCCAGCAGCCACCGGACACTTTCTAGCACAGATACGCAGTATTTT. Encoded protein: CASSHRTLSSTDTQYF.